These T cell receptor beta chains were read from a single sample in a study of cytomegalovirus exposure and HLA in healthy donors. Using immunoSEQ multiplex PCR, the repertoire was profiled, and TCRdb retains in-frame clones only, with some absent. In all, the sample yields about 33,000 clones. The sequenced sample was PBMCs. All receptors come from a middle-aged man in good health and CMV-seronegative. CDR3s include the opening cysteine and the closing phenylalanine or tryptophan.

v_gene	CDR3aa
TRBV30	CAWGLAGLSDTQYF
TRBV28	CASSLVGVDGYTF
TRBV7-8	CASSLQGAGSSYEQYF
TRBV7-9	CASSFGGTGEKGNYGYTF
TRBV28	CASSFLRLTNEQYF
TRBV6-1	CASSEDAGAMGNEQFF
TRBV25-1	CASSGGDDAYEQYF
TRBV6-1	CASRDRDRGYGYTF
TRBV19	CASSIVQGTDTQYF
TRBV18	CASSPSTASSDTQYF
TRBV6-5	CASSYGQHTGELFF
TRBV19	CAGGQGLLNQPQHF
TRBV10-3	CAISESLAGVTDTQYF
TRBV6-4	CASKENAGGPGELFF
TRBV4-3	CASSTRLAGWGESTDTQYF
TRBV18	CASSPTGQGPLANVLTF
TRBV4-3	CASSQDARPAGELFF
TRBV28	CEVRGQFVTEAFF
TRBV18	CASSPDRGQNGYTF
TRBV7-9	CASSLGTGLYEQYF
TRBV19	CASRPGTYLMNTEAFF
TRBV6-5	CASSPPGGRGDTQYF
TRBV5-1	CASSWAGGTGELFF
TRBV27	CASGGIAPFYGYTF
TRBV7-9	CASSLEGLAGGGQETQYF
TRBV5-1	CASSWRGTGVDEQFF
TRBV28	CARPTDLQDTSYEQYF
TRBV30	CAWSTGTGNSDEQYF
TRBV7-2	CASSLGQGSAYEQYF
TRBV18	CASSPFPGQSNTEAFF
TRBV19	CASSIGGQNEAFF
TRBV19	CASSIKRLAGGGGTQYF
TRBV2	CASTGTTSTDTQYF